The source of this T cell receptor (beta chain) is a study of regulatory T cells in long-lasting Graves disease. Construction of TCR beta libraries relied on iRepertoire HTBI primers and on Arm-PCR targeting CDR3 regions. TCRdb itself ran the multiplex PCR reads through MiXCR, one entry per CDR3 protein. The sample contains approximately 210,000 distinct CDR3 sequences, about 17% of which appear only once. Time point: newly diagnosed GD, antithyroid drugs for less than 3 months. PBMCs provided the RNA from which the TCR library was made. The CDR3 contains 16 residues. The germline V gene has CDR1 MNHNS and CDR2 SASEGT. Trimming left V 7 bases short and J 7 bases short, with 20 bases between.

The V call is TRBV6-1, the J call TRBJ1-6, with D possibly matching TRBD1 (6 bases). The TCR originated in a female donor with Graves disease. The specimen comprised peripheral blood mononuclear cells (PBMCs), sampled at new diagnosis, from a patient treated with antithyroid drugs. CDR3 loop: CASNNVGGPRNSPLHF. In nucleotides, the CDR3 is TGTGCCAGCAATAACGTTGGGGGCCCAAGGAATTCACCCCTCCACTTT.